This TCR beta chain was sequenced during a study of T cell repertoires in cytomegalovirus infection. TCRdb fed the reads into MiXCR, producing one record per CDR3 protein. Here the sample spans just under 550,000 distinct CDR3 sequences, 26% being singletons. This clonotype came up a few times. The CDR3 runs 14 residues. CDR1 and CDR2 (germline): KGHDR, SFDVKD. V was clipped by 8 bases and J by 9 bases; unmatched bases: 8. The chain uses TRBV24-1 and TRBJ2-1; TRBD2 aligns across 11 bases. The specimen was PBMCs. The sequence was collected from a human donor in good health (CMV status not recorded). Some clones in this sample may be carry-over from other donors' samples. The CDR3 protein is CATTSTSGVGEQFF. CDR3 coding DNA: TGTGCCACCACCTCGACTAGCGGGGTCGGTGAGCAGTTCTTC.